This TCR beta chain was identified in a study of T cell responses to AZD1222 COVID-19 vaccine. Study-wide points: Rises in breadth and depth of Spike-specific TCRs came after two AZD1222 doses. Mapped onto spike, vaccine-associated CD4 TCRs spanned it and were dominant at 160-218 and 743-854.

In regard to this clone: Its antigen is unidentified.

Sequenced by immunoSEQ multiplex PCR; TCRdb stores in-frame clones only, minus some. The data show around 150,000 clones, and the top ten clones hold under 2.5%. V gave up 5 bases and J gave up 5 bases, with 18 bases separating them. Germline V gives CDR1 SQVTM, CDR2 ANQGSEA. This CDR3 comprises 14 residues. The J gene is TRBJ1-1, the V gene TRBV29-1; D is possibly TRBD1 (6 bases). Sample: peripheral blood. The clonotype originates from an adult in good health. The CDR3 is CSVTTDRLGTEAFF. DNA for the CDR3: TGCAGCGTTACTACGGACAGACTGGGGACTGAAGCTTTCTTT.